This TCR beta chain emerged from a study of regulatory T cells in long-lasting Graves disease. The time point is: persistent/refractory GD, antithyroid drugs over 5 years with positive TRAb. The authors made the TCR library using RNA they extracted from PBMCs. This clonotype was recorded many times. V gave up 5 bases and J gave up 4 bases, with 15 bases separating them. Germline assignment: CDR1 MNHNS and CDR2 SASEGT. The CDR3 totals 14 residues. For TCR beta, libraries came from iRepertoire HTBI primers and Arm-PCR of CDR3 regions. TCRdb re-called the multiplex PCR reads with MiXCR, one entry per CDR3 protein. The sample shows about 470,000 distinct CDR3 sequences, roughly 21% of them seen only once.

This clonotype was sampled from a female donor with Graves disease. This rearrangement joins TRBV6-1 to TRBJ2-7, with D maybe TRBD2 (6 bases). Source: peripheral blood mononuclear cells (PBMCs), taken when the disease was refractory, from a patient treated with antithyroid drugs. DNA of the CDR3: TGTGCCAGCAGTCCCTACGGGAGTCTTTACGAGCAGTACTTC. Translated: CASSPYGSLYEQYF.